These 14 T cell receptor beta chains were sequenced from one sample in a study of cytomegalovirus exposure and HLA in healthy donors. The PCR contained 60 Vbeta and 13 Jbeta primers. Assay used: immunoSEQ multiplex PCR; TCRdb lists only in-frame clones, some missing. This sample has over 150,000 clones, with around 82% found just once. The sample comprised PBMCs. Source of these receptors: a woman aged 25 to 39 in good health and CMV-seronegative.

The chain has TRBV10-3 and TRBJ2-3; D not certain. The CDR3 contains 15 residues. Looked up from germline, CDR1 is ENHRY and CDR2 is SYGVKD. Deletions cut 6 bases from V and 2 bases from J, with 15 bases between. The CDR3 DNA reads TGTGCCATCAGCCTTTCGACTGGAGACACAGATACGCAGTATTTT. This gives the protein CAISLSTGDTDTQYF.

V usage is TRBV5-1 and J usage is TRBJ1-5; a weak D match, TRBD1 (6 bases). V lost 2 bases and J 2 bases, leaving 8 bases between the germline ends. CDR1 and CDR2 from the germline V gene are SGHRS and YFSETQ. The CDR3 has 14 amino acids. CDR3 sequence: CASSLEGGNQPQHF. The DNA of the CDR3 is TGCGCCAGCAGCTTAGAGGGGGGCAATCAGCCCCAGCATTTT.

This clone appeared a few times. The chain joins TRBV4-1 to TRBJ1-1; D call uncertain. Trimming pared 1 base from V and 7 bases from J, leaving 22 bases between. The CDR3 length is 17 residues. Germline CDR1 MGHRA, CDR2 YSYEKL. The CDR3 DNA is TGCGCCAGCAGCCAAGGACTGGCTAAGAGTAGGAAAATTGAAGCTTTCTTT. As protein: CASSQGLAKSRKIEAFF.

This chain uses TRBV6-5 with TRBJ2-1; tentatively, D is TRBD2 (6 bases). The V and J ends lost 7 bases and 8 bases respectively, with 15 bases between them. This CDR3 is 13 amino acids long. Germline V CDR1 and CDR2: MNHEY, SVGAGI. The chain's CDR3 is CASNPPGGYEQFF. The CDR3 bases are TGTGCCAGCAACCCCCCCGGAGGGTATGAGCAGTTCTTC.

The chain is built from TRBV5-6 and TRBJ2-7, with a weak D call TRBD1 (5 bases). Germline loops: CDR1 SGHDT, CDR2 YYEEEE. CDR3 length: 12 amino acids. Trimming shortened V by 7 bases and J by 1 base, and 9 bases separated the two germline ends. CDR3 nucleotide sequence: TGTGCCAGCCGGGCAGGGTCCTACGAGCAGTACTTC. Its translation: CASRAGSYEQYF.

This clone was detected only a few times. The chain links TRBV7-2 to TRBJ1-3, with 7 bases that match TRBD1. This CDR3 is 15 amino acids long. The junction had 3 bases not matched to a gene; V was cut back by 0 bases and J by 4 bases. CDR1 and CDR2 (germline): SGHTA, FQGNSA. The CDR3 here is CASSLAGTVGNTIYF. The CDR3 DNA is TGTGCCAGCAGCTTAGCCGGGACAGTAGGAAACACCATATATTTT.

The CDR3 DNA reads as TGTGCCAGCAGCACAAGACAGGGGGCTCTCCAAGAGACCCAGTACTTC. Its translation is CASSTRQGALQETQYF. This chain uses TRBV7-9 with TRBJ2-5; 10 bases align to TRBD1. This CDR3 contains 16 residues. Germline-derived CDR1 and CDR2 are SEHNR and FQNEAQ (reference sequence). The ends lost 5 bases at V and 1 base at J; junction bases unmatched: 7.

This clone has a handful of counts. The chain links TRBV5-4 to TRBJ2-5; 9 nucleotides align to TRBD2. The V and J ends lost 2 bases and 5 bases, in that order; junction bases with no gene match: 4. Germline V gives CDR1 SGHNT, CDR2 YYREEE (reference sequence). The CDR3 length is 14 residues. CDR3 protein: CASSLAGGGETQYF. CDR3 DNA: TGTGCCAGCAGCTTAGCGGGGGGCGGGGAGACCCAGTACTTC.

This chain connects TRBV7-9 to TRBJ2-3; D is possibly TRBD2 (5 bases). Germline CDR1 is SEHNR and CDR2 is FQNEAQ (reference sequence). This CDR3 is 15 amino acids long. With 5 bases removed from V and 1 base from J, the gap between germline ends came to 13 bases. CDR3 sequence (DNA): TGTGCCAGCAGCCCCGAGCGGTTCCGCACAGATACGCAGTATTTT. Translation gives CASSPERFRTDTQYF.

The chain is built from TRBV12-5 and TRBJ2-1, with unresolved D. V lost 7 bases, J lost 8 bases, and 9 bases lay in between. The germline gives CDR1 LGHNT, CDR2 FRNRAP. This CDR3 has 11 residues. The DNA of the CDR3 is TGTGCTAGTGCCATGGAGCATGAGCAGTTCTTC. Its protein product is CASAMEHEQFF. Full variable domain (rest looked up from reference TRBV12-5 and TRBJ2-1): DARVTQTPRHKVTEMGQEVTMRCQPILGHNTVFWYRQTMMQGLELLAYFRNRAPLDDSGMPKDRFSAEMPDATLATLKIQPSEPRDSAVYFCASAMEHEQFFGPGTRLTVL.

The CDR3 region is CASSDGVYTDTQYF. In DNA form, the CDR3 reads TGTGCCAGCAGTGACGGGGTTTACACAGATACGCAGTATTTT. The V gene is TRBV2, the J gene TRBJ2-3, with TRBD2 as a possible D gene (5 bases). Germline CDR1 and CDR2: SNHLY and FYNNEI. This CDR3 has 14 residues. V was clipped by 3 bases and J by 2 bases, with 9 bases between them. The variable domain in full, with the rest retrieved from reference TRBV2 and TRBJ2-3, is EPEVTQTPSHQVTQMGQEVILRCVPISNHLYFYWYRQILGQKVEFLVSFYNNEISEKSEIFDDQFSVERPDGSNFTLKIRSTKLEDSAMYFCASSDGVYTDTQYFGPGTRLTVL.

The V and J genes are TRBV18 and TRBJ2-5, with D possibly TRBD1 on 6 matching bases. The J call may be wrong; the DNA end is better matched by TRBJ2-7. Germline CDR1 is KGHSH and CDR2 is LQKENI. The CDR3 sequence is 14 residues long. CDR3 coding DNA: TGTGCCAGCTCCCCTAGGACAGTCTCCTACGAGCAGTACTTC. This sequence encodes CASSPRTVSYEQYF.

This chain links TRBV28 with TRBJ2-7; D gene unclear. V was trimmed by 5 bases and J by 4 bases, leaving 6 bases between them. The CDR3 sequence is 11 residues long. Germline CDR1 MDHEN, CDR2 SYDVKM. The CDR3 spells CASSLVYEQYF. The DNA for the CDR3 is TGTGCCAGCAGTCTCGTATACGAGCAGTACTTC.

V and J are TRBV7-9 and TRBJ2-5; TRBD2 might be the D (6 bases). CDR1 is SEHNR, CDR2 FQNEAQ, per germline (reference sequence). V shed 1 base and J shed 5 bases, with 11 bases lying between them. The CDR3 has 14 residues. CDR3 nucleotide sequence: TGTGCCAGCAGCTTAGTAGGCGGGAAGGAGACCCAGTACTTC. Amino acids: CASSLVGGKETQYF.